These 27 T cell receptor beta chains share one sample of origin, sequenced in a study of identical twins. TCRdb re-called the 5' RACE reads through MiXCR, storing one row per CDR3 protein. The table shows around 530,000 distinct CDR3 sequences, with around 15% occurring only once. The same sample was also used in a study of yellow fever vaccine responses in identical twins.

The sample taken for sequencing was CD4+ T cells sorted from blood. All receptors derive from a woman between 18 and 30 years old in good health.

This clonotype was seen more than once but under ten times. The gene calls are TRBV12-3 or TRBV12-4 and TRBJ2-3, with D possibly matching TRBD1 (8 bases). The CDR3 is made up of 15 amino acids. V shed 3 bases and J shed 4 bases, with 14 bases lying between them. CDR3: CASSFYRGGADTQYF. CDR3 DNA: TGTGCCAGCAGTTTTTACAGGGGGGGCGCAGATACGCAGTATTTT.

There are many counts of this clonotype. The DNA for the CDR3 is TGCAGCGTGACGGGACGGTCTAGCACAGATACGCAGTATTTT. Its translation is CSVTGRSSTDTQYF. The rearrangement uses TRBV29-1 and TRBJ2-3; TRBD1 or TRBD2 may be the D gene (5 bases each). The CDR3 totals 14 residues. V lost 6 bases and J 0 bases, leaving 13 bases between the germline ends. Germline CDR1 SQVTM, CDR2 ANQGSEA.

In this sample, this clonotype turned up a few times. The chain has TRBV7-9 and TRBJ2-7; 8 nucleotides agree with TRBD1. In germline, CDR1 is SEHNR, CDR2 FQNEAQ (reference sequence). The V segment lost 6 bases and the J segment 7 bases; nucleotides outside the gene matches: 8. CDR3 length: 13 residues. The CDR3, as DNA: TGTGCCAGCAGTGGGCAGGGGGCGGGAGAGCAGTACTTC. The encoded protein is CASSGQGAGEQYF.

This clonotype was recorded a few times. This rearrangement joins TRBV19 to TRBJ2-5; D might be TRBD1 (6 bases). The CDR3 contains 14 residues. The V gene lost 5 bases and the J gene lost 6 bases, with 16 bases spanning the gap. Germline assignment: CDR1 LNHDA and CDR2 SQIVND (reference sequence). CDR3 nucleotide sequence: TGTGCCAGTAGTGTACAGGGATTGAAAAAGACCCAGTACTTC. Translated, it gives CASSVQGLKKTQYF.

The V gene is TRBV20-1, the J gene TRBJ2-1; perhaps TRBD1 as D (5 bases). The CDR3 extends over 15 amino acids. The V end was cut by 0 bases, the J end by 2 bases, with 11 bases between. CDR1 and CDR2 from the germline V gene are DFQATT and SNEGSKA (reference sequence). CDR3 DNA: TGCAGTGCTAGAGATCCGACAGCTACCTACAATGAGCAGTTCTTC. Its translation is CSARDPTATYNEQFF.

Only a few counts were recorded for this clonotype. The V gene is TRBV24-1, the J gene TRBJ2-1; 8 nucleotides agree with TRBD2. The length of the CDR3 is 16 residues. CDR1 is KGHDR and CDR2 is SFDVKD in the germline V gene. V lost 5 bases and J lost 10; bases outside the gene matches: 15. CDR3 sequence (DNA): TGTGCCACCAGTGTCCTTATCGCGGGGGGCCTCGAAGAGCAGTTCTTC. It encodes CATSVLIAGGLEEQFF.

This chain connects TRBV5-1 to TRBJ2-1; 9 positions match TRBD2. The V gene end was trimmed by 0 bases and the J gene end by 6 bases; junction bases not matched to a gene: 7. Germline CDR1 and CDR2: SGHRS and YFSETQ. CDR3 length: 16 residues. The CDR3 bases are TGCGCCAGCAGCTTGGCCGCGAGCGGGGGGTTCAATGAGCAGTTCTTC. Its translation: CASSLAASGGFNEQFF.

This chain connects TRBV20-1 to TRBJ2-3; D tentatively fits TRBD1 or TRBD2 (7 bases each). This CDR3 is built from 16 residues. Germline values: CDR1 DFQATT, CDR2 SNEGSKA (reference sequence). Trimming took off 6 bases at V and 0 bases at J, with 19 bases between the two ends. CDR3 loop: CSASKGAGVSTDTQYF. In DNA form, the CDR3 reads TGCAGTGCGTCCAAGGGGGCGGGAGTGAGCACAGATACGCAGTATTTT.

The chain is built from TRBV20-1 and TRBJ2-5; D gene uncertain. CDR1 and CDR2 (germline): DFQATT, SNEGSKA (reference sequence). The CDR3 runs 13 residues. Trimming cost V 5 bases and J 5 bases, with 15 bases left between them. In DNA, the CDR3 is TGCAGTGCTCGACACTCCGCGAGGGAGACCCAGTACTTC. Translation gives CSARHSARETQYF.

The gene calls are TRBV10-3 and TRBJ1-1, with 10 bases lining up with TRBD1. J gave up 7 bases and V 11 bases, and 7 bases lay outside the gene matches. The CDR3 runs to 12 residues. Germline-derived CDR1 and CDR2 are ENHRY and SYGVKD. The CDR3 nucleotides are TGTGCCGTCGGGACAGGGGTCATTGAAGCTTTCTTT. This gives the protein CAVGTGVIEAFF.

The V call is TRBV10-1, the J call TRBJ2-7; weak D call: TRBD1 (6 bases). Per the germline V gene, CDR1 is WNHNN and CDR2 is SYGVQD (reference sequence). There are 14 residues in the CDR3. The V end was cut by 2 bases, the J end by 4 bases, with 12 bases between. The CDR3 DNA reads TGCGCCAGCAGTGAGGCCGGGACAAGGTACGAGCAGTACTTC. Amino acid sequence: CASSEAGTRYEQYF.

This clonotype was seen only a few times. The V gene is TRBV7-8, the J gene TRBJ2-7, with 8 bases identical to TRBD1. With V trimmed by 0 bases and J by 5 bases, 6 bases remained unmatched. The CDR3 spans 15 residues. Germline V lookup: CDR1 SGHVS, CDR2 FQNEAQ. CDR3 nucleotides: TGTGCCAGCAGCTTAGCTGACAGGGGACGAGACGAGCAGTACTTC. Residues: CASSLADRGRDEQYF.

This clonotype showed up just a few times. The V call is TRBV9, the J call TRBJ2-2; tentative D call: TRBD1 (5 bases). The germline V gene has CDR1 SGDLS and CDR2 YYNGEE. The V and J ends lost 0 bases and 1 base respectively, with 10 bases between them. The CDR3 contains 16 residues. CDR3 sequence (DNA): TGTGCCAGCAGCGTAGCTGAAAGGGGGAACACCGGGGAGCTGTTTTTT. Encoded protein: CASSVAERGNTGELFF.

This chain connects TRBV5-6 to TRBJ2-4; D unclear. Germline V gene lookup returns CDR1 SGHDT and CDR2 YYEEEE. Trimming cost V 1 base and J 8 bases, with 10 bases left between them. This CDR3 spans 13 amino acids. In DNA form, the CDR3 reads TGTGCCAGCAGCTTGCCGGTTATGGACATTCAGTACTTC. Its protein is CASSLPVMDIQYF.

V and J are TRBV12-3 or TRBV12-4 and TRBJ2-7; TRBD2 agrees at 7 bases. J was trimmed by 4 bases and V by 3 bases; bases with no gene match: 6. This CDR3 is built from 14 residues. CDR3 in amino acids: CASSFGGREYEQYF. The CDR3 DNA sequence: TGTGCCAGCAGTTTCGGCGGGAGAGAGTACGAGCAGTACTTC.

The gene calls are TRBV7-2 and TRBJ2-7; D is unclear. This CDR3 region has 14 residues. CDR1 is SGHTA and CDR2 is FQGNSA in the germline V gene. The V end was cut by 1 base, the J end by 0 bases, with 7 bases between. This CDR3 is CASSLGASSYEQYV. CDR3 nucleotides: TGTGCCAGCAGCTTAGGGGCCAGCTCCTACGAGCAGTACGTC.

Concerning this clonotype: A read error may account for a junction end that differs from germline. V gene TRBV7-9 combines with J gene TRBJ1-2, with D possibly TRBD1 on 5 matching bases. The CDR3 runs 15 residues. CDR1 SEHNR and CDR2 FQNEAQ come from the germline V gene (reference sequence). The CDR3 sequence is CASTLGQGTNYGYTF. The CDR3, as DNA: TGTGCCAGCACCTTAGGGCAGGGAACTAACTATGGCTACACCTTC.

This clonotype appeared a few times. This rearrangement joins TRBV11-1 to TRBJ2-1; 12 bases agree with TRBD2. The CDR3 covers 20 residues. V lost 5 bases and J lost 4; bases outside the gene matches: 18. Germline CDR1 reads SGHAT; CDR2 reads FQDESV (reference sequence). The CDR3 DNA follows: TGTGCCAGCAGCCAACCCTCCTCTAGCGGGGGGGATCAGCCTTACAATGAGCAGTTCTTC. Its protein product is CASSQPSSSGGDQPYNEQFF. The full variable domain, with the rest looked up from reference TRBV11-1 and TRBJ2-1, is EAEVAQSPRYKITEKSQAVAFWCDPISGHATLYWYRQILGQGPELLVQFQDESVVDDSQLPKDRFSAERLKGVDSTLKIQPAELGDSAMYLCASSQPSSSGGDQPYNEQFFGPGTRLTVL.

This clonotype was seen a handful of times. This chain joins TRBV2 and TRBJ2-2; 9 bases line up with TRBD1. With 7 bases clipped from V and 1 base from J, the junction kept 4 bases outside the gene matches. Germline V gene sequence: CDR1 SNHLY, CDR2 FYNNEI. This CDR3 is 15 amino acids long. The CDR3 DNA reads TGTGCCAGCACTCCGGGACAGGGGAACACCGGGGAGCTGTTTTTT. Its translation is CASTPGQGNTGELFF.

V and J are TRBV15 and TRBJ1-2; 10 bases are shared with TRBD1. The CDR3 totals 13 residues. V dropped 8 bases and J dropped 7; count of bases not matched to a gene: 7. CDR1 is LNHNV and CDR2 is YYDKDF in the germline V gene (reference sequence). The CDR3 spells CATRGQGGGGYTF. The CDR3 DNA reads TGTGCCACCCGAGGACAGGGGGGAGGTGGCTACACCTTC. The complete variable domain, with remaining parts taken from reference TRBV15 and TRBJ1-2, reads DAMVIQNPRYQVTQFGKPVTLSCSQTLNHNVMYWYQQKSSQAPKLLFHYYDKDFNNEADTPDNFQSRRPNTSFCFLDIRSPGLGDTAMYLCATRGQGGGGYTFGSGTRLTVV.

This clonotype was detected a few times. The rearrangement links TRBV7-6 to TRBJ1-3; D remains unclear. In germline, CDR1 is SGHVS, CDR2 FNYEAQ. The CDR3 covers 16 residues. V was cut by 1 base and J by 0 bases, with 10 bases left in between. CDR3 loop: CASSLGNRFSGNTIYF. The CDR3 region has the DNA TGTGCCAGCAGCTTAGGGAACAGATTCTCTGGAAACACCATATATTTT. Drawing the rest from reference TRBV7-6 and TRBJ1-3, the complete variable domain is GAGVSQSPRYKVTKRGQDVALRCDPISGHVSLYWYRQALGQGPEFLTYFNYEAQQDKSGLPNDRFSAERPEGSISTLTIQRTEQRDSAMYRCASSLGNRFSGNTIYFGEGSWLTVV.

The chain couples TRBV12-3 or TRBV12-4 to TRBJ2-1, with TRBD2 matching 15 bases. The CDR3 has 14 residues. The trim removed 2 bases at V and 14 bases at J, leaving 4 bases unmatched. The CDR3 DNA reads TGTGCCAGCAGTTTACGGACTAGCGGGGGGGAAAAGTTCTTC. Translated, it gives CASSLRTSGGEKFF.

This chain joins TRBV7-2 and TRBJ1-3; D not resolved. Per germline, CDR1 SGHTA and CDR2 FQGNSA. The V end was cut by 1 base, the J end by 1 base, with 11 bases between. The CDR3 spans 16 residues. The CDR3 protein is CASSLGGPGSGNTIYF. The CDR3 nucleotides read TGTGCCAGCAGCTTAGGAGGGCCTGGATCTGGAAACACCATATATTTT.

The CDR3 DNA reads as TGTGCCAGCAGCGTAGATCCTTCGGATTCACCCCTCCACTTT. Translation gives CASSVDPSDSPLHF. This chain uses TRBV9 with TRBJ1-6; D is unresolved. Germline values: CDR1 SGDLS, CDR2 YYNGEE. With 0 bases removed from V and 8 bases from J, the gap between germline ends came to 9 bases. CDR3 length equals 14 residues.

The gene calls are TRBV4-1 and TRBJ2-3; TRBD2 aligns across 9 bases. The CDR3 covers 20 residues. Per germline, CDR1 MGHRA and CDR2 YSYEKL. V shed 1 base, J shed 0 bases, and the junction held 14 bases outside the gene matches. The CDR3 region is CASSQGSGRGGTTSTDTQYF. The CDR3 DNA is TGCGCCAGCAGCCAAGGCTCCGGGCGGGGGGGGACCACTAGCACAGATACGCAGTATTTT.

This clonotype has at least ten counts. The chain is built from TRBV12-3 or TRBV12-4 and TRBJ2-1, with D perhaps given as TRBD1 or TRBD2 (5 bases each). V was clipped by 4 bases and J by 6 bases, with 13 bases between them. CDR3 length: 14 residues. This CDR3 reads CASSWSGRTNEQFF. The CDR3 bases are TGTGCCAGCAGTTGGTCGGGACGAACCAATGAGCAGTTCTTC.

V gene TRBV20-1 combines with J gene TRBJ2-2; 12 bases match TRBD2. V gave up 6 bases and J gave up 6 bases; unmatched junction bases: 5. Germline values: CDR1 DFQATT, CDR2 SNEGSKA (reference sequence). The CDR3 loop spans 14 amino acids. CDR3 protein: CSARTSGTSGELFF. DNA of the CDR3: TGCAGTGCAAGGACTAGCGGGACGTCCGGGGAGCTGTTTTTT.